The 10 T cell receptor beta chains listed next were all sequenced from one sample in a study of long-term antiretroviral therapy in people with HIV. An immunoSEQ assay, version v3.0, was performed at survey level. Profiled with immunoSEQ multiplex PCR; TCRdb holds only in-frame clones, not every one. The sample consists of about 18,000 clones, 80% to 90% of them appearing once. Specimen: unsorted PBMCs, collected 0.6 years after starting antiretroviral therapy. Every receptor here comes from a woman between 18 and 29 years old with HIV.

The V gene is TRBV7-9, the J gene TRBJ1-2; the match to TRBD1 covers 9 bases. Trimming cost V 7 bases and J 8 bases; bases outside gene matches: 8. Germline lookup yields CDR1 SEHNR and CDR2 FQNEAQ (reference sequence). The CDR3 runs 13 residues. The CDR3 sequence is CASIGTGSEGYTF. CDR3 nucleotide sequence: TGTGCCAGCATCGGGACAGGGTCAGAAGGCTACACCTTC.

This clone has only one observation. Here the CDR3 reads CASSQDPRADTQYF. The CDR3 DNA reads TGTGCCAGCAGCCAAGATCCCAGGGCCGATACGCAGTATTTT. The chain has TRBV4-2 and TRBJ2-3; possible D gene TRBD1, 5 bases. The CDR3 contains 14 residues. Trimming took off 0 bases at V and 6 bases at J, with 10 bases between the two ends. The germline V gene has CDR1 LGHNA and CDR2 YNFKEQ.

By frequency in the sample, this clone is medium-sized. Different DNA sequences within this sample yield the same CDR3. This chain's CDR3 is CASSLGPLAGGSYEQYF. In nucleotides, the CDR3 is TGTGCCAGCAGCTTAGGCCCCTTAGCGGGGGGCTCCTACGAGCAGTACTTC. This chain joins TRBV7-2 and TRBJ2-7; 10 bases map to TRBD2. Germline-derived CDR1 and CDR2 are SGHTA and FQGNSA. Unmatched junction bases numbered 6, after V lost 1 base and J lost 0 bases. The CDR3 totals 17 residues.

Only one count was recorded for this clone. The V and J genes are TRBV9 and TRBJ2-1; maybe TRBD2 (6 bases). Trimming took 6 bases from V and 2 from J, leaving 15 bases between them. CDR1 SGDLS and CDR2 YYNGEE come from the germline V gene. The CDR3 runs 15 residues. The CDR3: CASTRSERAYNEQFF. CDR3 bases: TGTGCCAGCACAAGATCTGAGCGGGCCTACAATGAGCAGTTCTTC.

This clone showed up just once. The chain carries TRBV7-2 and TRBJ2-6; 8 bases fit TRBD1. CDR1 is SGHTA and CDR2 is FQGNSA in the germline V gene. CDR3 length equals 14 residues. Losses at the gene ends were 9 bases for V and 4 bases for J; bases not matched to a gene: 5. As DNA, the CDR3 is TGTGCCAGTTTGGACAGGGACGGGGCCAACGTCCTGACTTTC. Amino acids: CASLDRDGANVLTF.

The gene calls are TRBV11-2 and TRBJ2-7; D uncertain. The CDR3 runs to 12 residues. V shed 0 bases and J shed 3 bases, with 3 bases lying between them. CDR1 SGHAT and CDR2 FQNNGV come from the germline V gene. DNA for the CDR3: TGTGCCAGCAGCTTAGATATCTACGAGCAGTACTTC. Translating it yields CASSLDIYEQYF. Combining the CDR3 with reference TRBV11-2 and TRBJ2-7 gives the whole variable domain EAGVAQSPRYKIIEKRQSVAFWCNPISGHATLYWYQQILGQGPKLLIQFQNNGVVDDSQLPKDRFSAERLKGVDSTLKIQPAKLEDSAVYLCASSLDIYEQYFGPGTRLTVT.

This sequence joins TRBV19 and TRBJ2-2, with 9 bases that match TRBD2. The CDR3 sequence is 16 residues long. The J segment lost 6 bases and the V segment lost 4 bases, leaving 9 bases of the junction unmatched. Germline loops: CDR1 LNHDA, CDR2 SQIVND (reference sequence). The CDR3 DNA sequence: TGTGCCAGTAGTAGGAGACTAGCGGTCAGGGCCGGGGAGCTGTTTTTT. Protein sequence: CASSRRLAVRAGELFF.

CDR3: CASSLETGGRGEKLFF. CDR3 nucleotide sequence: TGCGCCAGCAGCTTGGAAACCGGGGGGCGGGGAGAAAAACTGTTTTTT. The chain combines TRBV5-1 with TRBJ1-4; possible D gene TRBD1, 6 bases. CDR3 length: 16 residues. Per the germline V gene, CDR1 is SGHRS and CDR2 is YFSETQ. Trimming left V 0 bases short and J 8 bases short, with 17 bases between. The complete variable domain, with remaining parts taken from reference TRBV5-1 and TRBJ1-4, reads KAGVTQTPRYLIKTRGQQVTLSCSPISGHRSVSWYQQTPGQGLQFLFEYFSETQRNKGNFPGRFSGRQFSNSRSEMNVSTLELGDSALYLCASSLETGGRGEKLFFGSGTQLSVL.

J is TRBJ1-2 and V is TRBV27; D remains ambiguous. The ends were cut back, 3 bases at V and 0 bases at J, with 5 bases in the middle. Germline values: CDR1 MNHEY, CDR2 SMNVEV (reference sequence). This CDR3 comprises 13 residues. As DNA, the CDR3 is TGTGCCAGCAGTTTTAGAGCTAACTATGGCTACACCTTC. Residues: CASSFRANYGYTF.

The gene calls are TRBV18 and TRBJ2-5; 9 bases are a match to TRBD1. Germline CDR1 reads KGHSH; CDR2 reads LQKENI. Germline trimming cut 2 bases from V and 5 bases from J; bases unmatched to any gene: 3. CDR3 size: 14 residues. The CDR3 sequence: CASSPTGGQETQYF. DNA of the CDR3: TGTGCCAGCTCACCAACAGGGGGCCAGGAGACCCAGTACTTC.